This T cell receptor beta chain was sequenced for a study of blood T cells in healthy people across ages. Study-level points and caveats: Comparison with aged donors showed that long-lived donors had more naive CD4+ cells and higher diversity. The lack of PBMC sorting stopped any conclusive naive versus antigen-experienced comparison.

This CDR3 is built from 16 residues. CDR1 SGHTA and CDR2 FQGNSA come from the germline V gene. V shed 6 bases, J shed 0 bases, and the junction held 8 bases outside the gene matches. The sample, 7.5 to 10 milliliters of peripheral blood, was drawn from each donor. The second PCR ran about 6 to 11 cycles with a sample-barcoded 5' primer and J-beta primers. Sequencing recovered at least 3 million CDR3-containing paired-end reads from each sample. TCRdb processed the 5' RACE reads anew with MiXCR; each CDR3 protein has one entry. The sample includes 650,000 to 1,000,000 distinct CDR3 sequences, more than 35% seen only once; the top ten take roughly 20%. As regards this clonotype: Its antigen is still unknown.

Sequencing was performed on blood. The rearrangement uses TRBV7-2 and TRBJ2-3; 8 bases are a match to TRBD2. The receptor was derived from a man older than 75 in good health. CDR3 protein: CASSITSSGSTDTQYF. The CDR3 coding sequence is TGTGCCAGCAGTATTACGTCTAGCGGGAGCACAGATACGCAGTATTTT.